The TCR beta chain described here comes from a study of blood T cell repertoires in COVID-19. The data were produced by immunoSEQ multiplex PCR, yet TCRdb's version contains in-frame clones alone and is incomplete. The sample lists fewer than 55,000 clones, 82% seen once, with 13% to 15% in the top ten. J lost 8 bases, V lost 5 bases, and 9 bases had no gene match. Germline V gene data show CDR1 as SGHAT and CDR2 as FQDESV (reference sequence). The CDR3 totals 16 residues. The sample consisted of peripheral blood. The chain couples TRBV11-1 to TRBJ2-1, with 13 nucleotides matching TRBD2. This sequence originates from a human donor with acute or convalescent COVID-19. The donor label of this sample is uncertain. The CDR3 protein is CASSPQGTSGVYEQFF. For the CDR3, the DNA is TGTGCCAGCAGCCCACAAGGGACTAGCGGGGTCTATGAGCAGTTCTTC.